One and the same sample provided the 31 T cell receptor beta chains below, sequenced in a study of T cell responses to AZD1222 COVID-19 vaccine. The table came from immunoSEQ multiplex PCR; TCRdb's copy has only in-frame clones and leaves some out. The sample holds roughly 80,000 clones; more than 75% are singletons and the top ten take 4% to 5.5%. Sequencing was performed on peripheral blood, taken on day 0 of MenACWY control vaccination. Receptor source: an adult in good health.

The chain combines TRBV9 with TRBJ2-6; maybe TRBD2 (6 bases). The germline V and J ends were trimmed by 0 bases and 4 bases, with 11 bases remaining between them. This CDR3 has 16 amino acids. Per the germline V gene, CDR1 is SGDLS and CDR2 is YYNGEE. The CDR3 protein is CASSVVGGAGANVLTF. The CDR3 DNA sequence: TGTGCCAGCAGCGTAGTCGGGGGAGCCGGGGCCAACGTCCTGACTTTC.

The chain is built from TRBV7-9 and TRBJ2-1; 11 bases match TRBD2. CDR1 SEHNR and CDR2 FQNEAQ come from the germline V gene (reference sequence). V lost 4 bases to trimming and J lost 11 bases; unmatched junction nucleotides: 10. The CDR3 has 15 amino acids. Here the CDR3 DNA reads TGTGCCAGCAGCTCCATTGAAGGGACTAGCGGTAAGCAGTTCTTC. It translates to CASSSIEGTSGKQFF.

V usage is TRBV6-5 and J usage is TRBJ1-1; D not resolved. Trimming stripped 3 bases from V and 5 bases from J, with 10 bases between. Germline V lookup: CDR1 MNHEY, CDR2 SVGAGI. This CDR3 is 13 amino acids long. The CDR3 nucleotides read TGTGCCAGCAGTTATACCGGGAGGACTGAAGCTTTCTTT. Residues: CASSYTGRTEAFF.

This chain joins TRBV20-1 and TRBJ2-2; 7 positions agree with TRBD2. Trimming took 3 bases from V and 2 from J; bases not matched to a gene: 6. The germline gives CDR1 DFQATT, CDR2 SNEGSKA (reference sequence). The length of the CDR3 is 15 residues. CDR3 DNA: TGCAGTGCTAGTTTCTGGGAGGGTAACACCGGGGAGCTGTTTTTT. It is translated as CSASFWEGNTGELFF.

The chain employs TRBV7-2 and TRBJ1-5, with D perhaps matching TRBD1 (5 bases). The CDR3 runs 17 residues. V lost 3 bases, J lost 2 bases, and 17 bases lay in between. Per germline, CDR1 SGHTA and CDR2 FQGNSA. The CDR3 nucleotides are TGTGCCAGCAGCTTTAAATTTCAGACGGGGGGCAATCAGCCCCAGCATTTT. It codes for CASSFKFQTGGNQPQHF.

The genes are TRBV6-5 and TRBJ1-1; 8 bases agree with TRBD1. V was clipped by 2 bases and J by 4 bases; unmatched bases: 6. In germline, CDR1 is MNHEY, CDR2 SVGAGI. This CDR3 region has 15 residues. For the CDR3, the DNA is TGTGCCAGCAGTTACAACAGGGGGTCAGGCACTGAAGCTTTCTTT. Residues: CASSYNRGSGTEAFF.

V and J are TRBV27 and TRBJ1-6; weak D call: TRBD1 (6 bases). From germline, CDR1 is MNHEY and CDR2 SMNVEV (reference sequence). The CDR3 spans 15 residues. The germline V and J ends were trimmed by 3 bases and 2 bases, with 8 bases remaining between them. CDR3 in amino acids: CASSFGGPYNSPLHF. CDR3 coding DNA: TGTGCCAGCAGTTTCGGGGGCCCCTATAATTCACCCCTCCACTTT.

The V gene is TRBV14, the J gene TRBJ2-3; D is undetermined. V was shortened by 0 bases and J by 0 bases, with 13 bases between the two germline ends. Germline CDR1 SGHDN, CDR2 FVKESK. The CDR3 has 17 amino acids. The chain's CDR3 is CASSQDWWSSSTDTQYF. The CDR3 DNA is TGTGCCAGCAGCCAAGATTGGTGGTCTTCTAGCACAGATACGCAGTATTTT.

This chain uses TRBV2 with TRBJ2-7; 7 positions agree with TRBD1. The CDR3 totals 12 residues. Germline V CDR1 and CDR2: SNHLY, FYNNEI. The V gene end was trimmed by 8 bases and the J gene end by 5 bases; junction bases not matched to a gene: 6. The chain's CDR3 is CASSQGDNEQYF. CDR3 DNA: TGTGCCAGCTCCCAGGGGGACAACGAGCAGTACTTC.

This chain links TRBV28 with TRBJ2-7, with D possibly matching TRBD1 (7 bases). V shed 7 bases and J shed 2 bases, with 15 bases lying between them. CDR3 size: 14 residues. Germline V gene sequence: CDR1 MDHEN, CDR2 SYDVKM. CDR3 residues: CASIAGTAAYEQYF. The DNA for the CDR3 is TGTGCCAGCATCGCGGGGACAGCCGCCTACGAGCAGTACTTC. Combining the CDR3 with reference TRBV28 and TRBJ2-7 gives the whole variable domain DVKVTQSSRYLVKRTGEKVFLECVQDMDHENMFWYRQDPGLGLRLIYFSYDVKMKEKGDIPEGYSVSREKKERFSLILESASTNQTSMYLCASIAGTAAYEQYFGPGTRLTVT.

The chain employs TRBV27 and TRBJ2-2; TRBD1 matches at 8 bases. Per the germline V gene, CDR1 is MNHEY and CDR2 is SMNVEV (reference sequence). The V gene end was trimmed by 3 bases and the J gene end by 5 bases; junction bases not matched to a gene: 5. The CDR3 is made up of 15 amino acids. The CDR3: CASSFWTGLTGELFF. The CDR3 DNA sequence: TGTGCCAGCAGTTTTTGGACAGGGCTGACCGGGGAGCTGTTTTTT.

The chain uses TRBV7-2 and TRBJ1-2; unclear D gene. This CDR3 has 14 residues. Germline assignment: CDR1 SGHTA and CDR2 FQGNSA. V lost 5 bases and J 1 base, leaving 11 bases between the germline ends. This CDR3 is CASSPPGNNYGYTF. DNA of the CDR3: TGTGCCAGCAGCCCCCCTGGGAATAACTATGGCTACACCTTC.

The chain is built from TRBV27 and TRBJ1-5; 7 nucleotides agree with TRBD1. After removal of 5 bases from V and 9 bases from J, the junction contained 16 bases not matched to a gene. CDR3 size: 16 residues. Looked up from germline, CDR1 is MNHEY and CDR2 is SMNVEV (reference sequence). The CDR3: CASSLDPRQGVRPQHF. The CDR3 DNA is TGTGCCAGCAGTCTAGATCCAAGACAGGGAGTAAGGCCCCAGCATTTT.

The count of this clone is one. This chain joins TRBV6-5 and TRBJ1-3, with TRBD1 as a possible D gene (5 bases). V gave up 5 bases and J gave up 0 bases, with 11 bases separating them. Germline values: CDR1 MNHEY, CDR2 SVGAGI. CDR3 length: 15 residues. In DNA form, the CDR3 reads TGTGCCAGCAGTCAGCAGGGCCCCTCTGGAAACACCATATATTTT. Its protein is CASSQQGPSGNTIYF.

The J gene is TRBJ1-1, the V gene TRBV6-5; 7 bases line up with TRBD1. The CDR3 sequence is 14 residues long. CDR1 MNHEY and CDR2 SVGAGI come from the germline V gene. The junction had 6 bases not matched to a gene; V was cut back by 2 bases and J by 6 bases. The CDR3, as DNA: TGTGCCAGCAGTTACGCCCAGGGGGTCTCTGAAGCTTTCTTT. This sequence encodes CASSYAQGVSEAFF.

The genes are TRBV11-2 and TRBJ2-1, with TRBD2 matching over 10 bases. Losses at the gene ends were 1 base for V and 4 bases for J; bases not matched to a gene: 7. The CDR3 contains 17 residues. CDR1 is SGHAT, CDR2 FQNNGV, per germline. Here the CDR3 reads CASSLGSGGYEYNEQFF. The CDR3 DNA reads TGTGCCAGCAGCTTAGGTAGCGGGGGGTACGAGTACAATGAGCAGTTCTTC.

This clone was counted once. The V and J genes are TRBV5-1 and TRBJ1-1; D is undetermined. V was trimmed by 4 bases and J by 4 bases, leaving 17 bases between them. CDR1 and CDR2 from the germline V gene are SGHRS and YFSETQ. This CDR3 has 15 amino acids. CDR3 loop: CASSHDQILGTEAFF. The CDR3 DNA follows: TGCGCCAGCAGCCATGACCAAATTCTGGGCACTGAAGCTTTCTTT. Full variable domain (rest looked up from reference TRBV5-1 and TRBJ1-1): KAGVTQTPRYLIKTRGQQVTLSCSPISGHRSVSWYQQTPGQGLQFLFEYFSETQRNKGNFPGRFSGRQFSNSRSEMNVSTLELGDSALYLCASSHDQILGTEAFFGQGTRLTVV.

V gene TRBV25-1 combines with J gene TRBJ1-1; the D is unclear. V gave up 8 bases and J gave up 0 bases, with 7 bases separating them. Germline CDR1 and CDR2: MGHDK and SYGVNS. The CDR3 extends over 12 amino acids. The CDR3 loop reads CASGGLNTEAFF. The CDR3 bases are TGTGCCAGCGGAGGGTTGAACACTGAAGCTTTCTTT. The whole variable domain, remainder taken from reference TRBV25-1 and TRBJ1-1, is EADIYQTPRYLVIGTGKKITLECSQTMGHDKMYWYQQDPGMELHLIHYSYGVNSTEKGDLSSESTVSRIRTEHFPLTLESARPSHTSQYLCASGGLNTEAFFGQGTRLTVV.

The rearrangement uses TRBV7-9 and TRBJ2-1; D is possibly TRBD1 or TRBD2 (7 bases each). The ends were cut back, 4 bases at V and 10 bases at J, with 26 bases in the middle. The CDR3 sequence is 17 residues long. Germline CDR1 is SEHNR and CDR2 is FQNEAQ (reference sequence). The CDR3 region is CASSSFSSGGDIREQFF. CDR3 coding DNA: TGTGCCAGCAGCTCGTTTTCGTCAGGGGGGGATATAAGGGAGCAGTTCTTC.

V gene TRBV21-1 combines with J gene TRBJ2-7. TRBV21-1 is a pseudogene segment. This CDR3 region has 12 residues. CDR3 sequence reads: CASTLGSYEQYF. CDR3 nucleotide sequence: TGTGCCAGCACCCTTGGATCCTACGAGCAGTACTTC.

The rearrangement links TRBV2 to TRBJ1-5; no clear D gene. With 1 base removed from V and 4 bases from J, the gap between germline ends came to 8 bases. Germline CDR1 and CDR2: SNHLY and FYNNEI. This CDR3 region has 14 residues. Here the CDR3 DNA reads TGTGCCAGCAGTGAAGGTGAGAAAAATCAGCCCCAGCATTTT. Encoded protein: CASSEGEKNQPQHF.

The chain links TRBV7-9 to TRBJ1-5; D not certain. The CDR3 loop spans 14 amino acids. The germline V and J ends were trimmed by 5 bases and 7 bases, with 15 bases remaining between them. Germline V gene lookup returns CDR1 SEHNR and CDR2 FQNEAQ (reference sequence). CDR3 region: CASSPIGVGQPQHF. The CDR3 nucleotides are TGTGCCAGCAGCCCGATCGGGGTAGGGCAGCCCCAGCATTTT. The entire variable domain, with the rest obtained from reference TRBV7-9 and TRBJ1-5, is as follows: DTGVSQNPRHKITKRGQNVTFRCDPISEHNRLYWYRQTLGQGPEFLTYFQNEAQLEKSRLLSDRFSAERPKGSFSTLEIQRTEQGDSAMYLCASSPIGVGQPQHFGDGTRLSIL.

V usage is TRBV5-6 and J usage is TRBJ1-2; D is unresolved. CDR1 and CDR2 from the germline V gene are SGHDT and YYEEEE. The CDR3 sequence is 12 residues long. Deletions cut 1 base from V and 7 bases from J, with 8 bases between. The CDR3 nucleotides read TGTGCCAGCAGCTTGAGGGTGAGTGGCTACACCTTC. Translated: CASSLRVSGYTF.

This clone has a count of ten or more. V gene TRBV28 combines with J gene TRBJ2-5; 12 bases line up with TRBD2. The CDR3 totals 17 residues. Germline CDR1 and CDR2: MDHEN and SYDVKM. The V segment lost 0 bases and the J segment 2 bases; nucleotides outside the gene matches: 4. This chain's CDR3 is CASSLWTSGSAQETQYF. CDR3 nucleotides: TGTGCCAGCAGTTTATGGACTAGCGGGAGCGCTCAAGAGACCCAGTACTTC.

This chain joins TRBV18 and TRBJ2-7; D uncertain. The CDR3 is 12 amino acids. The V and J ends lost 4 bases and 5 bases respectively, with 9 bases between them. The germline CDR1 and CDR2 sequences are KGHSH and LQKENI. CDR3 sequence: CASSQLVDEQYF. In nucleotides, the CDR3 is TGTGCCAGCTCACAACTCGTCGACGAGCAGTACTTC. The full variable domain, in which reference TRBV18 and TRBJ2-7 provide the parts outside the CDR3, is NAGVMQNPRHLVRRRGQEARLRCSPMKGHSHVYWYRQLPEEGLKFMVYLQKENIIDESGMPKERFSAEFPKEGPSILRIQQVVRGDSAAYFCASSQLVDEQYFGPGTRLTVT.

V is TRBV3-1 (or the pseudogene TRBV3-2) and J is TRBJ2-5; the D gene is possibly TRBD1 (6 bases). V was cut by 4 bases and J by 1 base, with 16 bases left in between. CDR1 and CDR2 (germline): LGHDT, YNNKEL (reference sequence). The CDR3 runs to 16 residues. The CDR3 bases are TGTGCCAGCAGCCGTAAAACAGGGTTGGGCCAAGAGACCCAGTACTTC. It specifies CASSRKTGLGQETQYF.

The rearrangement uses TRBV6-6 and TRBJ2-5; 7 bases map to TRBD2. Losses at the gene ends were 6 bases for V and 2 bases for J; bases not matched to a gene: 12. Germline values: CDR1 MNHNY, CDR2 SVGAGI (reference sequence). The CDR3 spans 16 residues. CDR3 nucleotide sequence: TGTGCCAGCAGCAAACTGCCTGGGGAGGGACAAGAGACCCAGTACTTC. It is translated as CASSKLPGEGQETQYF.

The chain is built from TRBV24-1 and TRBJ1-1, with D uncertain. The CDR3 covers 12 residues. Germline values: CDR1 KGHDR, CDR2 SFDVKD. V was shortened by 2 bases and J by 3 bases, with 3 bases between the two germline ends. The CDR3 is CATSDYDTEAFF. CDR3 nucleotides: TGTGCCACCAGTGATTATGACACTGAAGCTTTCTTT.

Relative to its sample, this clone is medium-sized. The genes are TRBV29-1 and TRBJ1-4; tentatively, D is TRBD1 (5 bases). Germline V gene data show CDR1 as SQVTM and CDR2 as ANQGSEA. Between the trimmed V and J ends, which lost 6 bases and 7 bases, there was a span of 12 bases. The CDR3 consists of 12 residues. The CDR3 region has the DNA TGCAGCGTCCCTGCGGGGGGTGAAAAACTGTTTTTT. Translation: CSVPAGGEKLFF.

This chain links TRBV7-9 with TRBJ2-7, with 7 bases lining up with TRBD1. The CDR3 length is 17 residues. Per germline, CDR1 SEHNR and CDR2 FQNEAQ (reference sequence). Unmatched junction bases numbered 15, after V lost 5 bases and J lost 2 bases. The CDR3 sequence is CASSNQFSGQDAYEQYF. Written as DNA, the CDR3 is TGTGCCAGCAGCAACCAATTCTCTGGACAGGACGCCTACGAGCAGTACTTC.

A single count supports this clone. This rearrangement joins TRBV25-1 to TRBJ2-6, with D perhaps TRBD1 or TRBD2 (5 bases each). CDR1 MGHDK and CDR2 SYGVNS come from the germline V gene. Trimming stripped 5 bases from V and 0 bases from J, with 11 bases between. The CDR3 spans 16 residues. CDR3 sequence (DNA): TGTGCCAGCAGTCCCGGGGCCGACTCTGGGGCCAACGTCCTGACTTTC. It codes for CASSPGADSGANVLTF.